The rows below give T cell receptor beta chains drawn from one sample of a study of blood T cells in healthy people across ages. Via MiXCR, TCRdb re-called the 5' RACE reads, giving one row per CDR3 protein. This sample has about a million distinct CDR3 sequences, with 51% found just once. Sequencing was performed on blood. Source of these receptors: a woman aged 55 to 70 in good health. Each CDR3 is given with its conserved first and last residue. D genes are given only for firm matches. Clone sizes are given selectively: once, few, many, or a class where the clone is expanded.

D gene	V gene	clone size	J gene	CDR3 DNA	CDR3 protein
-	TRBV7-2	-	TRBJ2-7	TGTGCCAGCAGCCTTAGGACAGCTCCATACGAGCAGTACTTC	CASSLRTAPYEQYF
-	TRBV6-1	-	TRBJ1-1	TGTGCCGAGCAGTGGGAGACTACGGGTGAAGCTTTCTTT	CAEQWETTGEAFF
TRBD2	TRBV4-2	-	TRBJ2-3	TGTGCCAGCAGCCAAGAAGTGGGTTTGGTGGGAGGGAGCACAGATACGCAGTATTTT	CASSQEVGLVGGSTDTQYF
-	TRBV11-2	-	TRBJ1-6	TGTGCCAGCAGCCGGACAGAACATAATTCACCCCTCCACTTT	CASSRTEHNSPLHF
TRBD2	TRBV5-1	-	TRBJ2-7	TGCGCCAGCACGGGACTAGTCTCCTACGAGCAGTACTTC	CASTGLVSYEQYF
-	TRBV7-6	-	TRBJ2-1	TGTGCCAGCAGCCAGAGCGCCAGGGCGCAGTTCTTC	CASSQSARAQFF
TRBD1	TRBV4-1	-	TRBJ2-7	TGCGCCAGCAGCCCCTCGGGCAGGGGGTCCTACAATGAGCAGTACTTC	CASSPSGRGSYNEQYF
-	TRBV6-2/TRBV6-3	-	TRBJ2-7	TGTGCCAGCAGTTACTCGCAGTTCGGCTCGCTTTACGAGCAGTACTTC	CASSYSQFGSLYEQYF
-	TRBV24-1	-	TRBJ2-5	TGTGCCACCAGTGAACCGGGACTCCAAGAGACCCAGTACTTC	CATSEPGLQETQYF
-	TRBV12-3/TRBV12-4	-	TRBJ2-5	TGTGCCAGCAGTTCACGGGCTTCGGAGACCCAGTACTTC	CASSSRASETQYF
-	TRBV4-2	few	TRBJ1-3	TGTGCCAGCAGCCAAGATCCATTAGGCTCTGGAAACACCATATATTTT	CASSQDPLGSGNTIYF
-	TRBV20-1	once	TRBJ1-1	TGCAGTGCTAGAGTCCCCACAGGGCTGTTCACTGAAGCTTTCTTT	CSARVPTGLFTEAFF
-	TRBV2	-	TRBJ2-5	TGTGCCAGCAGTGAAACGGGGTCCGGGACCCAGTACTTC	CASSETGSGTQYF
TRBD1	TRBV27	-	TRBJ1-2	TGTGCCTGCAGTTTAAAGGGGGCGCACTATGACTACACCTTC	CACSLKGAHYDYTF
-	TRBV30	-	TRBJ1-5	TGTGCCTGGAGCGGGCAGGGACAACCGAATCAGCCCCAGCATTTT	CAWSGQGQPNQPQHF
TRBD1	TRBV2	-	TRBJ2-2	TGTGCCAGCAGGGGACAGGGGGTAACCGGGGAGCTGTTTTTT	CASRGQGVTGELFF
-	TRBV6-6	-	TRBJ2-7	TGTGCCAGCAGTATGGGATTCGAGGCCGACGAGCAGTACTTC	CASSMGFEADEQYF
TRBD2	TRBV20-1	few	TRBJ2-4	TGCAGTGCTCCGCCGGGACTAGCGGGTGGCACCCAAAACATTCAGTACTTC	CSAPPGLAGGTQNIQYF
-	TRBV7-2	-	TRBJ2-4	TGTGCCAGCAGCTTAGCATTGGCGGTTACCAAAAACATTCAGTACTTC	CASSLALAVTKNIQYF
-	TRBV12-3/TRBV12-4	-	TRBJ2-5	TGTGCCAGCAGTCCCCAAGGCCGGCTGGGATCGGAGACCCAGTACTTC	CASSPQGRLGSETQYF
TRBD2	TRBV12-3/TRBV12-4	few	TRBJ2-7	TGTGCCAGCAGTGCTAGCGGGAAGAGCTCCTACGAGCAGTACTTC	CASSASGKSSYEQYF
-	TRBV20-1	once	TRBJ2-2	TGCAGTGCTAGAGCGGACTACGTGAAAAACACCGGGGAGCTGTTTTTT	CSARADYVKNTGELFF
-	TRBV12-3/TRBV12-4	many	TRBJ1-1	TGTGCCAGCAGCTTCGGGGGAAACACTGAAGCTTTCTTT	CASSFGGNTEAFF
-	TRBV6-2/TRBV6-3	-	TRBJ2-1	TGTGCCAGCAAGGCCAGGGACAATGAGCAGTTCTTC	CASKARDNEQFF
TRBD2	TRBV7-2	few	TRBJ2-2	TGTGCCAGCAGCCATTGGACTAGCGGGAGTTCAACCGGGGAGCTGTTTTTT	CASSHWTSGSSTGELFF
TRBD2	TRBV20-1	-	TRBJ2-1	TGCAGTGCTAGGTCTCCGGGACTAGCCGTATACAATGAGCAGTTCTTC	CSARSPGLAVYNEQFF
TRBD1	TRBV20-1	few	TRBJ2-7	TGCAGTGCCCACCCCCCGGGACAGGGGAGTGAGAAGCAGTACTTC	CSAHPPGQGSEKQYF
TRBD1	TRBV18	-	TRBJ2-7	TGTGCCAGCTCACCACGGACAGGGGCGGGGGTGGACGAGCAGTACTTC	CASSPRTGAGVDEQYF
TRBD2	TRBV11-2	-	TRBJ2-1	TGTGCCAGCAGCTTCCTAGCGGGAGCTCAGGGTGAGCAGTTCTTC	CASSFLAGAQGEQFF
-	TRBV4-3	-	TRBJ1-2	TGCGCCAGCAGCCAAGATTACGGGGACGGGGATGGCTACACCTTC	CASSQDYGDGDGYTF
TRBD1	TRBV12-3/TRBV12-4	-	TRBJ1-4	TGTGCCAGCAGTGGCAGGGGGAGGTATGAAAAACTGTTTTTT	CASSGRGRYEKLFF
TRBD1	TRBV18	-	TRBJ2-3	TGTGCCAGCTCACCCGGGACAGGATCAGATGCGCAGTATTTT	CASSPGTGSDAQYF
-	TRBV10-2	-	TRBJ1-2	TGCGCCAGCAGTGGGGAAACAGGGCGCGTGGGCTACACCTTC	CASSGETGRVGYTF
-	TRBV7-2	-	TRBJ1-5	TGTGCCAGCAGCTTAGAGTCCGGGAGACAGCCCCAGCATTTT	CASSLESGRQPQHF
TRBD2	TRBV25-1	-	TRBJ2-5	TGTGCCAGCAGTGATAGCGGGAGGGCCGGGGGGACCCAGTACTTC	CASSDSGRAGGTQYF
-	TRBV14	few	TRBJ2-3	TGTGCCAGCAGCCAAACCATAGCCGAAAGCACAGATACGCAGTATTTT	CASSQTIAESTDTQYF
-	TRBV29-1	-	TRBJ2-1	TGCAGCGTTGATCGGAATGGCCATGAGCAGTTCTTC	CSVDRNGHEQFF
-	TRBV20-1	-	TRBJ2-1	TGCAGTGCTAGTCTCCCACTCGCGGGACTCCCTCGTCGGGAGCAGTTCTTC	CSASLPLAGLPRREQFF
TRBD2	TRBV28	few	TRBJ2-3	TGTGCCAGCAGTTTCACAAATCCGGGACTAGCGGGAGATACACAGTATTTT	CASSFTNPGLAGDTQYF
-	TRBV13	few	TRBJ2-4	TGTGCCAGCAGCCGAGGGTTTTCCAAAAACATTCAGTACTTC	CASSRGFSKNIQYF